What follows are 14 T cell receptor beta chains derived from one specimen sequenced in a study of blood T cell repertoires in COVID-19. Profiling relied on immunoSEQ multiplex PCR, and the TCRdb table lists in-frame clones only, not all of them. This sample has approximately 150,000 clones, with over 65% found just once. The sample comprised peripheral blood. These TCRs come from a human donor in a cohort sampled during active COVID-19.

The V call is TRBV10-3, the J call TRBJ2-3; 11 bases fit TRBD1. The CDR3 contains 17 residues. After removal of 6 bases from V and 4 bases from J, the junction contained 12 bases not matched to a gene. Germline CDR1 is ENHRY and CDR2 is SYGVKD. CDR3 residues: CAISSQRGQGDADTQYF. CDR3 sequence (DNA): TGTGCCATCAGCTCACAGAGGGGACAGGGGGACGCAGATACGCAGTATTTT.

The genes are TRBV27 and TRBJ1-1, with D unresolved. V lost 10 bases to trimming and J lost 5 bases, with 17 bases between them. Germline V gene data show CDR1 as MNHEY and CDR2 as SMNVEV (reference sequence). This CDR3 is 13 amino acids long. This chain's CDR3 is CAKHTGKETEAFF. The CDR3 DNA sequence: TGTGCCAAACATACGGGTAAGGAGACTGAAGCTTTCTTT.

In the case of this clone: Within the sample, other DNA sequences also encode this same CDR3. This chain joins TRBV6-5 and TRBJ1-5; no clear D gene. In germline, CDR1 is MNHEY, CDR2 SVGAGI. The germline V and J ends were trimmed by 4 bases and 4 bases, with 5 bases remaining between them. This CDR3 has 12 amino acids. CDR3 nucleotide sequence: TGTGCCAGCAGTTCCCCAAATCAGCCCCAGCATTTT. Protein: CASSSPNQPQHF.

This chain connects TRBV19 to TRBJ2-6; D is ambiguous. Per germline, CDR1 LNHDA and CDR2 SQIVND (reference sequence). V was shortened by 11 bases and J by 1 base, with 12 bases between the two germline ends. The CDR3 has 14 amino acids. The CDR3 DNA sequence: TGTGCCGCCAGTAAAAATTCTGGGGCCAACGTCCTGACTTTC. Its protein is CAASKNSGANVLTF.

The CDR3 protein is CASSTNRESSPLHF. The CDR3 nucleotides read TGTGCCAGTAGTACTAACAGGGAGAGTTCACCCCTCCACTTT. The rearrangement links TRBV19 to TRBJ1-6; the D gene is possibly TRBD1 (6 bases). The CDR3 loop spans 14 amino acids. Trimming stripped 4 bases from V and 9 bases from J, with 13 bases between. Germline lookup yields CDR1 LNHDA and CDR2 SQIVND (reference sequence).

The count of this clone is one. The genes are TRBV5-1 and TRBJ2-1; 10 bases agree with TRBD2. The trim removed 4 bases at V and 4 bases at J, leaving 11 bases unmatched. The CDR3 is 17 residues long. Germline CDR1 is SGHRS and CDR2 is YFSETQ. The CDR3 loop is CASSPAGDSGGYNEQFF. In nucleotides, the CDR3 is TGCGCCAGCAGCCCGGCGGGGGATAGCGGGGGGTACAATGAGCAGTTCTTC.

The chain has TRBV5-1 and TRBJ2-1, with D perhaps TRBD2 (6 bases). V was cut by 0 bases and J by 0 bases, with 7 bases left in between. Per germline, CDR1 SGHRS and CDR2 YFSETQ. There are 15 residues in the CDR3. The CDR3 sequence: CASSLAGDSYNEQFF. The CDR3 bases are TGCGCCAGCAGCTTGGCGGGGGACTCCTACAATGAGCAGTTCTTC.

This clone was picked up one time. J is TRBJ1-6 and V is TRBV3-1 (or the pseudogene TRBV3-2); D remains unclear. Germline V lookup: CDR1 LGHDT, CDR2 YNNKEL (reference sequence). The CDR3 runs 13 residues. The ends were cut back, 0 bases at V and 8 bases at J, with 5 bases in the middle. The CDR3 reads CASSQDLYSPLHF. Written as DNA, the CDR3 is TGTGCCAGCAGCCAAGATCTTTATTCACCCCTCCACTTT.

The chain is built from TRBV11-2 and TRBJ2-5, with 9 bases matching TRBD1. After removal of 1 base from V and 4 bases from J, the junction contained 16 bases not matched to a gene. The CDR3 length is 19 residues. The germline CDR1 and CDR2 sequences are SGHAT and FQNNGV. The CDR3 sequence is CASSLGRSRGQGFGETQYF. Written as DNA, the CDR3 is TGTGCCAGCAGCTTAGGGCGCTCGAGGGGACAGGGATTCGGAGAGACCCAGTACTTC.

This clone was found a few times. The V gene is TRBV6-6, the J gene TRBJ2-2; no definite D call. This CDR3 comprises 14 residues. Germline CDR1 reads MNHNY; CDR2 reads SVGAGI (reference sequence). Trimming pared 5 bases from V and 2 bases from J, leaving 9 bases between. CDR3 in DNA: TGTGCCAGCAGTAACGGTAGAAACACCGGGGAGCTGTTTTTT. Protein product: CASSNGRNTGELFF.

This rearrangement joins TRBV2 to TRBJ2-2; 12 bases line up with TRBD2. Trimming took 5 bases from V and 5 from J; bases not matched to a gene: 0. The CDR3 loop spans 14 amino acids. Germline V lookup: CDR1 SNHLY, CDR2 FYNNEI. This CDR3 reads CASSTSGGTGELFF. DNA of the CDR3: TGTGCCAGCAGTACTAGCGGGGGGACCGGGGAGCTGTTTTTT.

This chain links TRBV3-1 (or the pseudogene TRBV3-2) with TRBJ1-2, with D possibly matching TRBD1 (6 bases). The germline CDR1 and CDR2 sequences are LGHDT and YNNKEL (reference sequence). V lost 8 bases to trimming and J lost 4 bases, with 11 bases between them. This CDR3 contains 12 residues. DNA of the CDR3: TGTGCCAGCGGGGGCAGGGGCTATGGCTACACCTTC. Encoded protein: CASGGRGYGYTF.

The chain uses TRBV5-4 and TRBJ2-3, with 11 bases fitting TRBD2. Germline CDR1 SGHNT, CDR2 YYREEE (reference sequence). The CDR3 is 19 residues long. The V gene end was trimmed by 3 bases and the J gene end by 4 bases; junction bases not matched to a gene: 16. This CDR3 is CASSSTGGASGRRADTQYF. In nucleotides, the CDR3 is TGTGCCAGCAGCTCTACAGGGGGGGCTAGCGGGAGGAGAGCAGATACGCAGTATTTT.

This chain joins TRBV2 and TRBJ1-2, with a possible D match to TRBD1 (6 bases). Germline V CDR1 and CDR2: SNHLY, FYNNEI. V dropped 7 bases and J dropped 3 bases, with 15 bases sitting between them. This CDR3 contains 14 residues. CDR3 DNA: TGTGCCAGCACCCTCAGGGGTTCGGACTATGGCTACACCTTC. Its translation: CASTLRGSDYGYTF.